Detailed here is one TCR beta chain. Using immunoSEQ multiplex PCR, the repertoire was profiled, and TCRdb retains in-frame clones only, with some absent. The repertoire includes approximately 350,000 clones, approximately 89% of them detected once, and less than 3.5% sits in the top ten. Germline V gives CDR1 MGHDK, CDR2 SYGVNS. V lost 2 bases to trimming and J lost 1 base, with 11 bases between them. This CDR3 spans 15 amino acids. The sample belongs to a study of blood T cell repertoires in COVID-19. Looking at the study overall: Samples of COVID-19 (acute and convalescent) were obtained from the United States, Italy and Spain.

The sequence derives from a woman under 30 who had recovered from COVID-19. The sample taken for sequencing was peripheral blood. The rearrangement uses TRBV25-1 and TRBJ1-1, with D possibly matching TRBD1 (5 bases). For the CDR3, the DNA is TGTGCCAGCAGTGAAGGCGGGGCCGGGAACACTGAAGCTTTCTTT. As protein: CASSEGGAGNTEAFF.